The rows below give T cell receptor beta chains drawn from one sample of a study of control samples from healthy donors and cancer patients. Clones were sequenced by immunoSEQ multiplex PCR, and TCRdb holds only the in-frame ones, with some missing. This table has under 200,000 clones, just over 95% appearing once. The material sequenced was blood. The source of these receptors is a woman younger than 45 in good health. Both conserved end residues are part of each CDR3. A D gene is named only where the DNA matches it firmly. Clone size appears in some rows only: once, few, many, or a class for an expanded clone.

CDR3nt: TGTGCCAGCAGTCTAGCGGGGGGGCGTGCAGATACGCAGTATTTT
CDR3aa: CASSLAGGRADTQYF
d_gene: TRBD2
abundance: -
j_gene: TRBJ2-3
v_gene: TRBV6-5

CDR3nt: TGTGCCAGCAGCCAAGAGGCTTACGAGCGGTACTTC
CDR3aa: CASSQEAYERYF
d_gene: -
abundance: once
j_gene: TRBJ2-7
v_gene: TRBV3-1/TRBV3-2

CDR3nt: TGCGCCAGCAGTCAGAGGACAGGGGGCCGGAACTATGGCTACACCTTC
CDR3aa: CASSQRTGGRNYGYTF
d_gene: TRBD1
abundance: -
j_gene: TRBJ1-2
v_gene: TRBV23-1

CDR3nt: TGTGCCAGCAGCAATCGGGACATATTTACAGATACGCAGTATTTT
CDR3aa: CASSNRDIFTDTQYF
d_gene: -
abundance: -
j_gene: TRBJ2-3
v_gene: TRBV3-1/TRBV3-2

CDR3nt: TGCGCCAGCAGCTTGGACCAGGTTGCAACTAATGAAAAACTGTTTTTT
CDR3aa: CASSLDQVATNEKLFF
d_gene: -
abundance: -
j_gene: TRBJ1-4
v_gene: TRBV5-1

CDR3nt: TGTGCCAGCAGTGACTCTGTCGAAGGGGGAAATGAGCAGTTCTTC
CDR3aa: CASSDSVEGGNEQFF
d_gene: -
abundance: -
j_gene: TRBJ2-1
v_gene: TRBV6-4

CDR3nt: TGTGCCAGCAGCTTAGGGTCGGGAGGCGAGCAGTACTTC
CDR3aa: CASSLGSGGEQYF
d_gene: TRBD2
abundance: -
j_gene: TRBJ2-7
v_gene: TRBV7-9

CDR3nt: TGTGCCAGTAGTATAGATTGGCGTAGCAGCGGGAATGAAAAACTGTTTTTT
CDR3aa: CASSIDWRSSGNEKLFF
d_gene: -
abundance: once
j_gene: TRBJ1-4
v_gene: TRBV19

CDR3nt: TGTGCCAGCAGTTGGACCGCTACCGGGGAGCTGTTTTTT
CDR3aa: CASSWTATGELFF
d_gene: -
abundance: -
j_gene: TRBJ2-2
v_gene: TRBV7-9

CDR3nt: TGCGCCAGCAGCCAGGGGACAGGGGATCAGCCCCAGCATTTT
CDR3aa: CASSQGTGDQPQHF
d_gene: TRBD1
abundance: -
j_gene: TRBJ1-5
v_gene: TRBV5-1

CDR3nt: TGTGCCAGCTTAGCCCCGGGGGACAGCAACGAGCAGTACTTC
CDR3aa: CASLAPGDSNEQYF
d_gene: -
abundance: -
j_gene: TRBJ2-7
v_gene: TRBV18

CDR3nt: TGTGCCATCAGTGAAGGTAGCGGGGTTGGAGCCAAAAACATTCAGTACTTC
CDR3aa: CAISEGSGVGAKNIQYF
d_gene: TRBD2
abundance: -
j_gene: TRBJ2-4
v_gene: TRBV10-3

CDR3nt: TGTGCCAGCAGCTTGGGAAGGGGGCAGCCCCAGCATTTT
CDR3aa: CASSLGRGQPQHF
d_gene: -
abundance: -
j_gene: TRBJ1-5
v_gene: TRBV7-8

CDR3nt: TGTGCCAGTTACGGGACAAAGGGGACTGAAGCTTTCTTT
CDR3aa: CASYGTKGTEAFF
d_gene: -
abundance: -
j_gene: TRBJ1-1
v_gene: TRBV2

CDR3nt: TGTGCCAGCAGTCAGGGGTCGAGCTCCTACAATGAGCAGTTCTTC
CDR3aa: CASSQGSSSYNEQFF
d_gene: -
abundance: -
j_gene: TRBJ2-1
v_gene: TRBV27

CDR3nt: TGTGCCAGCAGTTACGGACCTGGCCCCGGGGAGCTGTTTTTT
CDR3aa: CASSYGPGPGELFF
d_gene: -
abundance: -
j_gene: TRBJ2-2
v_gene: TRBV6-6

CDR3nt: TGTGCTAGCAGCCCTAGTAGGCGGGGGGAAGAGACCCAGTACTTC
CDR3aa: CASSPSRRGEETQYF
d_gene: TRBD2
abundance: -
j_gene: TRBJ2-5
v_gene: TRBV7-7

CDR3nt: TGTGCCAGCAGCGTAGTGCAGGGAGGCGAAGATACGCAGTATTTT
CDR3aa: CASSVVQGGEDTQYF
d_gene: -
abundance: -
j_gene: TRBJ2-3
v_gene: TRBV9

CDR3nt: TGTGCCAGCAGCTTTTCCACGATCTCTGGAAACACCATATATTTT
CDR3aa: CASSFSTISGNTIYF
d_gene: -
abundance: -
j_gene: TRBJ1-3
v_gene: TRBV3-1/TRBV3-2

CDR3nt: TGTGCCAGCAGCCGGACAGGGGGGGGAGAGACCCAGTACTTC
CDR3aa: CASSRTGGGETQYF
d_gene: TRBD1
abundance: once
j_gene: TRBJ2-5
v_gene: TRBV27

CDR3nt: TGCGCCAGCAGCCAACATGGACAGGGCTATGGCTACACCTTC
CDR3aa: CASSQHGQGYGYTF
d_gene: TRBD1
abundance: -
j_gene: TRBJ1-2
v_gene: TRBV4-1

CDR3nt: TGTGCCAGCAGCTTCCTTAGGGACCACGTACACGAGCAGTACTTC
CDR3aa: CASSFLRDHVHEQYF
d_gene: -
abundance: -
j_gene: TRBJ2-7
v_gene: TRBV5-6

CDR3nt: TGTGCCAGCAGCCGCGGACCGAACACCGGGGAGCTGTTTTTT
CDR3aa: CASSRGPNTGELFF
d_gene: -
abundance: -
j_gene: TRBJ2-2
v_gene: TRBV5-6

CDR3nt: TGTGCCAGCAAACCGAGGCCAGGGGCAGGCTACACCTTC
CDR3aa: CASKPRPGAGYTF
d_gene: -
abundance: -
j_gene: TRBJ1-2
v_gene: TRBV6-1

CDR3nt: TGTGCCAGCAGCCAGCGCGCGGGGGGGCTCATCGATACGCAGTATTTT
CDR3aa: CASSQRAGGLIDTQYF
d_gene: TRBD2
abundance: -
j_gene: TRBJ2-3
v_gene: TRBV3-1/TRBV3-2

CDR3nt: TGTGCCAGCAGCAGGACAGGGTGGGGGTCCACCGGGGAGCTGTTTTTT
CDR3aa: CASSRTGWGSTGELFF
d_gene: TRBD1
abundance: -
j_gene: TRBJ2-2
v_gene: TRBV14

CDR3nt: TGTGCCAGCAGCCAAGATCGTCGACTAGCGGGAGGGCTCGAGCAGTACTTC
CDR3aa: CASSQDRRLAGGLEQYF
d_gene: TRBD2
abundance: -
j_gene: TRBJ2-7
v_gene: TRBV3-1/TRBV3-2

CDR3nt: TGCGCCAGCAGCAGAACCACAGGGGGGATGACCGGGGAGCTGTTTTTT
CDR3aa: CASSRTTGGMTGELFF
d_gene: TRBD1
abundance: -
j_gene: TRBJ2-2
v_gene: TRBV5-1

CDR3nt: TGTGCCAGCAGCTTGTCTGGCGGGAGGTGGGAGACCCAGTACTTC
CDR3aa: CASSLSGGRWETQYF
d_gene: TRBD2
abundance: once
j_gene: TRBJ2-5
v_gene: TRBV13

CDR3nt: TGTGCCAGCAGCGTCACTCCGGGACTAGCGGGAGGGCCCGGGAATGAGCAGTTCTTC
CDR3aa: CASSVTPGLAGGPGNEQFF
d_gene: TRBD2
abundance: -
j_gene: TRBJ2-1
v_gene: TRBV9

CDR3nt: TGTGCCAGTAGTTTTTTACAGGGCTACGAGCAGTACTTC
CDR3aa: CASSFLQGYEQYF
d_gene: -
abundance: -
j_gene: TRBJ2-7
v_gene: TRBV19

CDR3nt: TGTGCCATCAGTGCGGTAGCGACGGCCTACAATGAGCAGTTCTTC
CDR3aa: CAISAVATAYNEQFF
d_gene: -
abundance: -
j_gene: TRBJ2-1
v_gene: TRBV10-3

CDR3nt: TGTGCCAGACGACAGGGAGGGGCCTTGAACACTGAAGCTTTCTTT
CDR3aa: CARRQGGALNTEAFF
d_gene: -
abundance: -
j_gene: TRBJ1-1
v_gene: TRBV21-1

CDR3nt: TGTGCCAGCAGCTTAGTTGGCGGGAGTATCAACAATGAGCAGTTCTTC
CDR3aa: CASSLVGGSINNEQFF
d_gene: TRBD2
abundance: -
j_gene: TRBJ2-1
v_gene: TRBV7-9

CDR3nt: TGTGCCAGCAGCCAGTTAACTAGCGGGAGTTTGTACGAGCAGTACTTC
CDR3aa: CASSQLTSGSLYEQYF
d_gene: TRBD2
abundance: -
j_gene: TRBJ2-7
v_gene: TRBV4-2

CDR3nt: TGTGCCAGCAGCCGAGGGGGCGCGGACTATGGCTACACCTTC
CDR3aa: CASSRGGADYGYTF
d_gene: TRBD1
abundance: -
j_gene: TRBJ1-2
v_gene: TRBV5-4

CDR3nt: TGCGCCAGCAGCTTGGAAACAGGGTGGCGGGAGCAGTACTTC
CDR3aa: CASSLETGWREQYF
d_gene: -
abundance: -
j_gene: TRBJ2-7
v_gene: TRBV5-1